This T cell receptor beta chain is drawn from a study of T cells in Graves' hyperthyroidism and ophthalmopathy. V lost 0 bases and J lost 3, with 6 bases in between. The CDR3 spans 14 residues. Per germline, CDR1 MGHRA and CDR2 YSYEKL. This clonotype was counted only a few times. Its antigen is not identified. With duration under 3 months, ophthalmopathy was active: Clinical Activity Score at least 3, NOSPECS at least 4. Patients having uncontrolled infection, another autoimmune disease, pregnancy or lactation were not included. Out of approximately 10 ml of fresh peripheral blood came the PBMCs. Amplification yielded TCR beta CDR3 regions, with RNA transcripts as the source. HTBI primers were used for first-round RT-PCR of the TCR CDR3. TCRdb re-called the multiplex PCR reads through MiXCR, storing one row per CDR3 protein. The sample has about 520,000 distinct CDR3 sequences; approximately 25% are singletons.

Study-wide results and limits: In the blood, most expanded thyroid clonotypes above 0.001 appeared as well.

This sequence originates from a woman in her twenties or thirties with Graves' ophthalmopathy. V is TRBV4-1 and J is TRBJ1-3; no reliable D call. Sequencing was done on a sample of blood. The CDR3 sequence is CASSQDIDGNTIYF. CDR3 coding DNA: TGCGCCAGCAGCCAAGATATTGATGGAAACACCATATATTTT.